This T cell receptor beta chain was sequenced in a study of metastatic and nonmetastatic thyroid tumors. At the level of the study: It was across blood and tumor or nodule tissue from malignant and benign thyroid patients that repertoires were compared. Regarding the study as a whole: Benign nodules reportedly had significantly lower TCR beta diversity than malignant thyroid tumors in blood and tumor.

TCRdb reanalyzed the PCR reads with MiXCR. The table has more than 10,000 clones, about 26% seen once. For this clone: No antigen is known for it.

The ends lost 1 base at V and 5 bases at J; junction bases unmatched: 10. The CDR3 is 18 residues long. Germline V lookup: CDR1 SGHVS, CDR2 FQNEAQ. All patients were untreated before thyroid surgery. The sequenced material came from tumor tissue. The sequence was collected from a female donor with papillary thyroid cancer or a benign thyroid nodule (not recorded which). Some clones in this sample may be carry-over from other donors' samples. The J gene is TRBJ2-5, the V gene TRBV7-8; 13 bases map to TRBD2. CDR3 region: CASSLGVPGLAGEETQYF. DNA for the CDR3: TGTGCCAGCAGCTTAGGGGTCCCCGGACTAGCGGGAGAGGAGACCCAGTACTTC. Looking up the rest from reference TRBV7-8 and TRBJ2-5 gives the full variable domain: GAGVSQSPRYKVAKRGQDVALRCDPISGHVSLFWYQQALGQGPEFLTYFQNEAQLDKSGLPSDRFFAERPEGSVSTLKIQRTQQEDSAVYLCASSLGVPGLAGEETQYFGPGTRLLVL.